This TCR beta chain was documented in a study of vaccination effects on CD4 cells after COVID-19 (dated 2022 in TCRdb). Some background on the complete study: Two doses of either the BNT162b2 or the mRNA-1273 mRNA SARS-CoV-2 vaccine were administered to participants. In both COVID-19 convalescent patients and infection-naive vaccine recipients, the study compared SARS-CoV-2 spike-specific CD4+ TCR repertoires from before mRNA vaccination with those from after it. In the study, cultures from other donors were sequenced using the Oncomine TCR Beta short-read assay on an Illumina iSeq 100. Altogether, some 11 COVID-19 convalescent patients and a few SARS-CoV-2-naive healthy vaccine recipients made up the full study.

The receptor library was made with the immunoSEQ multiplex PCR assay. DNA from the cultured and isolated CD4+ T cells underwent TCR beta CDR3 sequencing. Regarding the original processing steps: Non-productive TCR sequences were removed and reads were trimmed to the CDR3 region, keeping CDR3s of at least 7 amino acids. Antigen-specific clonotypes were identified using the MANAFEST web app by comparison of expansion in peptide wells against reference cultures. To be called positive, a clone needed expansion at FDR<0.05 compared with the reference and with all other wells, an odds ratio greater than 5, and a frequency greater than 0.1% in two replicate wells. A clonotype was called cross-reactive if it was significantly expanded both in SARS-CoV-2 spike wells and in at least one common cold coronavirus spike condition. CDR3 similarity was assessed by Levenshtein distance with the stringdist R package, and unrooted trees were built with ape in R 3.6.1. Here the immuneACCESS table is served through TCRdb, limited to in-frame sequences with V and J called. Missing clones are a known gap in these copies; in checked studies unresolved V genes cover under half, and the rest lacks a known reason. V and J calls and clone size are given by that table; D and trimming were obtained from the DNA. This sample lists about 22,000 clones; approximately 81% were detected once. The ten largest clonotypes hold less than 20% of the sample.

In regard to this clone: This receptor's antigen is unknown. Base qualities are missing; no much larger clone stands one base away.

CDR1 and CDR2 (MNHNY, SVGAGI) derive from the germline V gene (reference sequence). The junction carries 9 bases between V and J, which are trimmed by 2 bases and 5 bases respectively. The CDR3 runs 14 amino acids, cysteine and phenylalanine included. Only the CDR3 portion is preserved as DNA: 42 bases, with reading frame beginning at the first base. In the ViraFEST assay, PBMC were stimulated with viral peptide pools, and antigen-specific CD4+ T cell clonotypes were then identified by expansion using TCR sequencing. After 10 to 11 days of culture, CD4+ T cells were isolated with the EasySep CD4+ T cell isolation kit. Healthy vaccine recipients had no prior SARS-CoV-2 infection, confirmed by negative nucleocapsid antibodies before and after vaccination. Each well held 1.5 million to 2.5 million PBMC cultured in IMDM containing 5% human AB serum, roughly 9.6 IU/ml IL-2 and gentamicin, along with about 9.3 ug/ml peptides. Half of the culture medium was replaced with fresh IL-2-containing medium on days 3 and 7. Unless noted otherwise, every peptide stimulation condition was grown in triplicate wells. Using Ficoll-Paque Plus gradient centrifugation, PBMC were separated from whole blood and then either used fresh or cryopreserved at -140C. Overlapping peptide pools spanned the spike proteins of SARS-CoV-2 and the common cold coronaviruses HCoV-NL63, HCoV-OC43 and HCoV-229E. The QIAamp micro DNA kit was used to extract genomic DNA from the cultured CD4+ T cells.

The paper as a whole reports these results and caveats: Among healthy vaccine recipients, nearly all vaccine-induced clones were SARS-CoV-2 mono-reactive, and just 1 of 255 was cross-reactive with common cold coronaviruses. At late post-vaccination timepoints, both infection-induced and vaccine-induced clones showed marked clonal contraction, consistent with waning T cell responses. The study was limited by a small number of convalescent patients, and early post-infection timepoints were lacking.

The receptor was isolated from a human donor who received a COVID-19 vaccine. Recombination connected TRBV6-6 to TRBJ1-4; possibly the D gene is TRBD1, per 5 matching bases. The material was CD4+ T cells from PBMCs cultured with HCoV-NL63 spike peptides, obtained before COVID-19 vaccination. The intended sense of this specimen's cell subset or site label: HCoV-NL63 spike overlapping peptide pool stimulation. The CDR3 region has the sequence CASSYPGQNEKLFF. The sequenced DNA: TGTGCCAGCAGTTACCCAGGGCAGAATGAAAAACTGTTTTTT.